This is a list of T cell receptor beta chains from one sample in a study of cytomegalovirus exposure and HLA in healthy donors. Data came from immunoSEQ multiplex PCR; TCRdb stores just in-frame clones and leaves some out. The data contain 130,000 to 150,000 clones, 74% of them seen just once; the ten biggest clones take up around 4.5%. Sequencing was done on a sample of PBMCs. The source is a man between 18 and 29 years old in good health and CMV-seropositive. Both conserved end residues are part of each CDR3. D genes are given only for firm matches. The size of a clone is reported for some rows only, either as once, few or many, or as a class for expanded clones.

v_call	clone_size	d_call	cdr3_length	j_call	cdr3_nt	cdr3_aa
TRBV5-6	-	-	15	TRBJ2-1	TGTGCCAGCAGCCGATGGGGGGACTCCTACAATGAGCAGTTCTTC	CASSRWGDSYNEQFF
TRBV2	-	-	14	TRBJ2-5	TGTGCCAGCAGTGAATGGGACTTCGAGGAGACCCAGTACTTC	CASSEWDFEETQYF
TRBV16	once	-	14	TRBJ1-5	TGTGCCAGCAGCCAATCAACCGGGAGTCAGCCCCAGCATTTT	CASSQSTGSQPQHF
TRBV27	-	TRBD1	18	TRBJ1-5	TGTGCCAGCAGTCCATCCGGGACAGGGGGACTTAGCAATCAGCCCCAGCATTTT	CASSPSGTGGLSNQPQHF
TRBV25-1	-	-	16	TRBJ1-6	TGTGCCAGCAGTGAAGACATCTACGGAAGGAATTCACCCCTCCACTTT	CASSEDIYGRNSPLHF
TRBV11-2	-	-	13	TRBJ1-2	TGTGCCAGCAGCCCGGGGATCTCTTGGGGCTACACCTTC	CASSPGISWGYTF
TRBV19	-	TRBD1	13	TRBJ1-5	TGTGCCAGTAGTCGGACAGGGTGGCAGCCCCAGCATTTT	CASSRTGWQPQHF
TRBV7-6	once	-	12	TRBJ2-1	TGTGCCAGCAGCTCCTCGGGAGACGAGCAGTTCTTC	CASSSSGDEQFF
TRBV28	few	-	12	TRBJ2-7	TGTGCCAGCAGAGAGGCGGGCTCCGAGCAGTACTTC	CASREAGSEQYF
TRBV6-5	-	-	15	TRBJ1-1	TGTGCCAGCAGACGCTACAGGACAGCAGACACTGAAGCTTTCTTT	CASRRYRTADTEAFF
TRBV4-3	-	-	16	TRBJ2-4	TGCGCCAGCAGCCAAGATAGGCAGGGGGCCAAAAACATTCAGTACTTC	CASSQDRQGAKNIQYF
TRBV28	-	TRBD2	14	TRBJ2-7	TGTGCCAGCAGTTCACAGCGGGGGACCTACGAGCAGTACTTC	CASSSQRGTYEQYF
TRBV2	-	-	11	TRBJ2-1	TGTGCCAGCAGTCCCAGCAATGAGCAGTTCTTC	CASSPSNEQFF
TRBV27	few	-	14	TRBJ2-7	TGTGCCAGCAGTTTAGGTCTTAGCTCCTACGAGCAGTACTTC	CASSLGLSSYEQYF
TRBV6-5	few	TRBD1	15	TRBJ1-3	TGTTCTCCGGGACAGGGTAGGTCGTCTGGAAACACCATATATTTT	CSPGQGRSSGNTIYF
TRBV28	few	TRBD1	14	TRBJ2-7	TGTGCCAGCAGCGAAGGACAGGTAGGGCGCGAGCAGTACTTC	CASSEGQVGREQYF
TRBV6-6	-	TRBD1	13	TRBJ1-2	TGTGCCAGCCTGACAGGGGGCACCTATGGCTACACCTTC	CASLTGGTYGYTF
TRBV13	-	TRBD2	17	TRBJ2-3	TGTGCCAGCAGCTTAAAGGCTAGCGGGAGCTTTGGAGATACGCAGTATTTT	CASSLKASGSFGDTQYF
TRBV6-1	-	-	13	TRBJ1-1	TGTGCCAGCAGTGAACGCGGGGCGCGATGGGCTTTCTTT	CASSERGARWAFF
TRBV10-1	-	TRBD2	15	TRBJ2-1	TGCGCCAGCAGCTACACTAGCGGGGGGGCCTGGGAGCAGTTCTTC	CASSYTSGGAWEQFF
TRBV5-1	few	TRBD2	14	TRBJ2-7	TGCGCCAGCAGCGCGGGACTAGGAGGGATCGAGCAGTACTTC	CASSAGLGGIEQYF
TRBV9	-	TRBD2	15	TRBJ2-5	TGTGCCAGCAGCGTTAGCGGGGGACCCCAAGAGACCCAGTACTTC	CASSVSGGPQETQYF
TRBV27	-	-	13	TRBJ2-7	TGTGCCAGCAGTCCATTGACAGAAGAGGAGCAGTACTTC	CASSPLTEEEQYF
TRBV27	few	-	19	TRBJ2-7	TGTGCCAGCAGTTTAAAGGGGGGGGGAGCAGGGGCCTACGTGTACGAGCAGTACTTC	CASSLKGGGAGAYVYEQYF
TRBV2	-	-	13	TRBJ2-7	TGTGCCAGCAGTACCAGAGACCGGGGCGAGCAGTACTTC	CASSTRDRGEQYF